This passage covers 6 T cell receptor beta chains from one sample sequenced in a study of cytomegalovirus exposure and HLA in healthy donors. Sequencing was performed with immunoSEQ multiplex PCR; in TCRdb, only in-frame clones are kept and a portion is missing. This sample has about 140,000 clones, with approximately 86% found just once. The sequenced material came from PBMCs. These receptor sequences come from a man younger than 30 in good health and CMV-seropositive.

The chain uses TRBV9 and TRBJ2-1; 8 nucleotides align to TRBD1. In germline, CDR1 is SGDLS, CDR2 YYNGEE. V gave up 4 bases and J gave up 7 bases; unmatched junction bases: 16. This CDR3 region has 17 residues. As DNA, the CDR3 is TGTGCCAGCAGCCCCCGAAAACCGGGACAGGTTGGTAATGAGCAGTTCTTC. This encodes CASSPRKPGQVGNEQFF.

This clone turned up a few times. The J gene is TRBJ2-7, the V gene TRBV6-4, with D tentatively TRBD2 (5 bases). The germline V gene has CDR1 MRHNA and CDR2 SNTAGT. With 3 bases removed from V and 6 bases from J, the gap between germline ends came to 12 bases. The CDR3 consists of 13 residues. CDR3 protein: CASSESVASEQYF. DNA of the CDR3: TGTGCCAGCAGTGAATCCGTAGCGAGCGAGCAGTACTTC.

J is TRBJ2-3 and V is TRBV6-1, with 8 bases aligning to TRBD2. The CDR3 covers 15 residues. V gave up 6 bases and J gave up 0 bases; unmatched junction bases: 5. CDR1 and CDR2 (germline): MNHNS, SASEGT. CDR3 nucleotide sequence: TGTGCCAGCAGCGTAGCGGGGCTAAGCACAGATACGCAGTATTTT. Translation: CASSVAGLSTDTQYF.

The chain uses TRBV7-2 and TRBJ2-3, with D unclear. V lost 4 bases and J lost 5, with 4 bases in between. The CDR3 loop spans 11 amino acids. The germline V gene encodes CDR1 SGHTA and CDR2 FQGNSA. Here the CDR3 reads CASSSLDTQYF. In DNA form, the CDR3 reads TGTGCCAGCAGCTCCCTAGATACGCAGTATTTT.

This sequence joins TRBV9 and TRBJ2-3, with 13 bases identical to TRBD2. The junction had 8 bases not matched to a gene; V was cut back by 4 bases and J by 0 bases. CDR3 length: 18 amino acids. Per the germline V gene, CDR1 is SGDLS and CDR2 is YYNGEE. CDR3 region: CASSPRGLAGLSTDTQYF. CDR3 sequence (DNA): TGTGCCAGCAGCCCCCGGGGACTAGCGGGATTAAGCACAGATACGCAGTATTTT.

This chain links TRBV12-5 with TRBJ1-5; possibly TRBD1 for D (5 bases). CDR1 and CDR2 from the germline V gene are LGHNT and FRNRAP. V was pared by 7 bases and J by 4 bases, with 11 bases between. The CDR3 is 13 amino acids. For the CDR3, the DNA is TGTGCTAGTGCCGGGACTCCAAATCAGCCCCAGCATTTT. Its protein is CASAGTPNQPQHF.